This T cell receptor (beta chain) originates from a study of cytomegalovirus exposure and HLA in healthy donors. The PCR was carried out with 60 Vbeta primers and 13 Jbeta primers. The assay was immunoSEQ multiplex PCR, and TCRdb's table has in-frame clones only and misses some. The sample has around 140,000 clones, over 60% seen once; the top ten hold 6.5%. This clone was seen only a few times. In germline, CDR1 is SGHRS, CDR2 YFSETQ. V shed 4 bases, J shed 4 bases, and the junction held 8 bases outside the gene matches. The CDR3 covers 18 residues. V usage is TRBV5-1 and J usage is TRBJ2-1, with TRBD2 identical over 16 bases. The specimen was PBMCs. The receptor comes from an older woman in good health and CMV-seronegative. CDR3 residues: CASSLVGTSGGAYNEQFF. The CDR3 nucleotides read TGCGCCAGCAGCCTTGTGGGGACTAGCGGGGGGGCGTACAATGAGCAGTTCTTC. Using reference TRBV5-1 and TRBJ2-1 for the parts outside the CDR3, the full variable domain is KAGVTQTPRYLIKTRGQQVTLSCSPISGHRSVSWYQQTPGQGLQFLFEYFSETQRNKGNFPGRFSGRQFSNSRSEMNVSTLELGDSALYLCASSLVGTSGGAYNEQFFGPGTRLTVL.